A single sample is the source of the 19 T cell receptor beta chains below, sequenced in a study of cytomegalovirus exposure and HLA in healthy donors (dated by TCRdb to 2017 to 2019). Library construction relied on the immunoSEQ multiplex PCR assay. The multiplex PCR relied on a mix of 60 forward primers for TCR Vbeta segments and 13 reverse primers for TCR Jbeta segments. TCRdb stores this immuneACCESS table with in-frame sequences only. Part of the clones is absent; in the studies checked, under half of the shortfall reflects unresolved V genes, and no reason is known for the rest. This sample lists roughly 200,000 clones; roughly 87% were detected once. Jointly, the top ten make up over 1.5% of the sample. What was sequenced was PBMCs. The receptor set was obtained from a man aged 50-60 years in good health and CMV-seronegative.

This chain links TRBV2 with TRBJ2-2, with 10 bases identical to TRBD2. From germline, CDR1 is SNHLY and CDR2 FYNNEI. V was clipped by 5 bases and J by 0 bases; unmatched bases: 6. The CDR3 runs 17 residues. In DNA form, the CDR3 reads TGTGCCAGCAGTCTGACTAGCGGGCAGGCGAACACCGGGGAGCTGTTTTTT. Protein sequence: CASSLTSGQANTGELFF.

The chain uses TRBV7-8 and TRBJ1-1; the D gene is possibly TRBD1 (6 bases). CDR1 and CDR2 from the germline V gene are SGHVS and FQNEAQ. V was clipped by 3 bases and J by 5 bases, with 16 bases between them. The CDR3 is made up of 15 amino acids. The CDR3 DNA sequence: TGTGCCAGCAGCTTGGAGGACAGTTCCTATACTGAAGCTTTCTTT. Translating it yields CASSLEDSSYTEAFF.

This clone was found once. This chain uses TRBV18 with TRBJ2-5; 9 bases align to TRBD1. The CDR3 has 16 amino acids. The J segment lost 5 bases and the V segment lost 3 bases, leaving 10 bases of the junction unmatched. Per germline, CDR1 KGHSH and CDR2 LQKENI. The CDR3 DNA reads TGTGCCAGCTCACCGGCGACAGGGGGAGGAATGGAGACCCAGTACTTC. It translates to CASSPATGGGMETQYF.

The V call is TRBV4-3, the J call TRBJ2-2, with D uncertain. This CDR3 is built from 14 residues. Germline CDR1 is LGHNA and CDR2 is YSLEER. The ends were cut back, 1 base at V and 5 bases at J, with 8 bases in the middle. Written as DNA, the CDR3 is TGCGCCAGCAGCCAAGGGCCGTCTACCGGGGAGCTGTTTTTT. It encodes CASSQGPSTGELFF.

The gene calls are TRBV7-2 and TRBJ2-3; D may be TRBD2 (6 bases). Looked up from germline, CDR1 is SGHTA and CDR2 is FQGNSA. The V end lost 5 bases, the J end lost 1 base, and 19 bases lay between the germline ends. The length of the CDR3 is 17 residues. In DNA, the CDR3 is TGTGCCAGCAGCCCTACATTAGGGCGGAGGGGCACAGATACGCAGTATTTT. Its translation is CASSPTLGRRGTDTQYF.

The chain's CDR3 is CASSFRVTSNIQYF. For the CDR3, the DNA is TGTGCCAGCAGTTTTCGTGTGACTAGTAACATTCAGTACTTC. This sequence joins TRBV27 and TRBJ2-4, with a weak D call TRBD2 (6 bases). The V and J ends lost 3 bases and 7 bases respectively, with 13 bases between them. The CDR3 totals 14 residues. Germline V gene lookup returns CDR1 MNHEY and CDR2 SMNVEV (reference sequence).

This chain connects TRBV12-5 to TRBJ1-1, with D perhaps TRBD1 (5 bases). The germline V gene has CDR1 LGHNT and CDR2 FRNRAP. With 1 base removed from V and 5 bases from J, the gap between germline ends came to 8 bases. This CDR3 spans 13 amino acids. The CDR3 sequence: CASGLGGRTEAFF. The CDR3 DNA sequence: TGTGCTAGTGGTTTGGGGGGGAGGACTGAAGCTTTCTTT.

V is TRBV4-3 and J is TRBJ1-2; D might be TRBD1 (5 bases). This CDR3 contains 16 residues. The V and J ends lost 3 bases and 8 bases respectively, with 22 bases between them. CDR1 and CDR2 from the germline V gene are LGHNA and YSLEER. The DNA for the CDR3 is TGCGCCAGCAGCCAGAAAGTGGGGCCGTCGGCCCGGGGCTACACCTTC. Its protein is CASSQKVGPSARGYTF.

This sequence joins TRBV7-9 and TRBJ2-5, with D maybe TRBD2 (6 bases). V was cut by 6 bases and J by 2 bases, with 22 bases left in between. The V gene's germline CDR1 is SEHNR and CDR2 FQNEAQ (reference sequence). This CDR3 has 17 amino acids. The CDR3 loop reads CASSYGIGGLLQETQYF. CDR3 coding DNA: TGTGCCAGCAGTTATGGGATAGGAGGGCTCCTACAAGAGACCCAGTACTTC.

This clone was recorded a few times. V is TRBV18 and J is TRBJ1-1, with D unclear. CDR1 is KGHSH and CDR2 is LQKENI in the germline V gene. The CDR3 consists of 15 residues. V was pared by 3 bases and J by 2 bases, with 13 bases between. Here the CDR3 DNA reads TGTGCCAGCTCACCGCCGAGCTTGATTAACACTGAAGCTTTCTTT. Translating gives CASSPPSLINTEAFF.

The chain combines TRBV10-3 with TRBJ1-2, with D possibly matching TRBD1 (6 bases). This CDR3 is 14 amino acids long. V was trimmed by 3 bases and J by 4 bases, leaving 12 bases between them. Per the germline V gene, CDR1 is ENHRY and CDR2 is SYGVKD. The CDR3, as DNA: TGTGCCATCAGTGAAGGACAGCGCGCCTATGGCTACACCTTC. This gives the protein CAISEGQRAYGYTF.

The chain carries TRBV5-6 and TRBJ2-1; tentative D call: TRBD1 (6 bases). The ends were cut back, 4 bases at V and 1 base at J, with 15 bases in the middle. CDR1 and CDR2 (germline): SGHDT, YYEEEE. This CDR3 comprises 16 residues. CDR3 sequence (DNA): TGTGCCAGCAGCCCCCAACGGACAGTGTCCTACAATGAGCAGTTCTTC. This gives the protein CASSPQRTVSYNEQFF.

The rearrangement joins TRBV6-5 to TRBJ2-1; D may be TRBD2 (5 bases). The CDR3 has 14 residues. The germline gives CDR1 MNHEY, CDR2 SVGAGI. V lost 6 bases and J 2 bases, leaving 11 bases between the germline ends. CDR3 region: CASRLGETYNEQFF. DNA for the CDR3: TGTGCCAGCAGACTGGGAGAAACCTACAATGAGCAGTTCTTC.

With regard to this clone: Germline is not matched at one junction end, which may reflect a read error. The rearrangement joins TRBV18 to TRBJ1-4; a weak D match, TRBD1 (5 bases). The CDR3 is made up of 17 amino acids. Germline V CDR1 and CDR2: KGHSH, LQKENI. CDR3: CASSPLLSRTTDEKLFF. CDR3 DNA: TGTGCCAGCTCACCGCTCCTAAGTCGGACAACTGATGAAAAACTGTTTTTT.

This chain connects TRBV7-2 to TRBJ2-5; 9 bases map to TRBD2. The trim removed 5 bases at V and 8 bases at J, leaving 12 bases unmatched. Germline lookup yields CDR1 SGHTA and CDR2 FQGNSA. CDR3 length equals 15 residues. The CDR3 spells CASSPRTSELITQYF. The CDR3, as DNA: TGTGCCAGCAGCCCGCGGACTAGCGAACTGATTACCCAGTACTTC.

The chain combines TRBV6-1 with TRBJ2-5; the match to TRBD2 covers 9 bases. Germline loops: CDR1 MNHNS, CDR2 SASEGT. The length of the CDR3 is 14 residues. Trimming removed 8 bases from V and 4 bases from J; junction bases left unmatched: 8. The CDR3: CASLGGGAGETQYF. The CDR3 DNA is TGTGCCAGCCTCGGCGGGGGGGCCGGAGAGACCCAGTACTTC.

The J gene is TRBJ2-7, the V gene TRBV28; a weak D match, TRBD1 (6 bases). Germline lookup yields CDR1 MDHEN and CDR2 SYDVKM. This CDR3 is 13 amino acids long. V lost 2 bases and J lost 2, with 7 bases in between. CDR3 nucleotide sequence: TGTGCCAGCAGTTTACGGACAGCCTACGAGCAGTACTTC. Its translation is CASSLRTAYEQYF.

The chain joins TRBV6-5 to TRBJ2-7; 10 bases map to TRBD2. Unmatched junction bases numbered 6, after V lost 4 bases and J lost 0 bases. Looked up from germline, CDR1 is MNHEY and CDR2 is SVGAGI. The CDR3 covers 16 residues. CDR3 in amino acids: CASSSPPSGGSYEQYF. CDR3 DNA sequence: TGTGCCAGCAGTTCACCACCTAGCGGGGGCTCCTACGAGCAGTACTTC.

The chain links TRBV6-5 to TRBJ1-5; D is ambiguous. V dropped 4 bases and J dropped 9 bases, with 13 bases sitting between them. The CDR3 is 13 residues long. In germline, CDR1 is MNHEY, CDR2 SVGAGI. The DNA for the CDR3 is TGTGCCAGCAGTTCCGGGTATAGCATGCCCCAGCATTTT. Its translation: CASSSGYSMPQHF.